One sample yielded the 14 T cell receptor beta chains listed below, sequenced in a study of CD8+ T cells in alopecia areata. The authors extracted RNA and reverse transcribed it into cDNA as the sequencing template. Profiling relied on immunoSEQ multiplex PCR, and the TCRdb table lists in-frame clones only, not all of them. The repertoire includes about 150,000 clones, approximately 50% of them detected once, and about 6.4% sits in the top ten. What was sequenced was CD4+ T cells sorted from blood. The origin of the receptors is a human donor with alopecia areata.

V usage is TRBV29-1 and J usage is TRBJ1-5, with 7 nucleotides matching TRBD1. J lost 4 bases, V lost 6 bases, and 6 bases had no gene match. Germline loops: CDR1 SQVTM, CDR2 ANQGSEA. This CDR3 region has 13 residues. Here the CDR3 reads CSVYEGANQPQHF. In nucleotides, the CDR3 is TGCAGCGTCTATGAGGGGGCGAATCAGCCCCAGCATTTT.

The chain is built from TRBV2 and TRBJ2-3; 7 bases match TRBD1. V was clipped by 5 bases and J by 2 bases; unmatched bases: 4. The CDR3 spans 14 residues. In germline, CDR1 is SNHLY, CDR2 FYNNEI. CDR3 amino acids: CASSSTGTTDTQYF. The CDR3 nucleotides read TGTGCCAGCAGTTCGACAGGGACCACAGATACGCAGTATTTT.

A few counts support this clone. The same CDR3 can be traced to other DNA sequences in this sample. The chain recombines TRBV18 with TRBJ2-5; D gene unclear. V was clipped by 1 base and J by 5 bases, with 5 bases between them. The CDR3 loop spans 12 amino acids. Germline V gene data show CDR1 as KGHSH and CDR2 as LQKENI. Here the CDR3 reads CASSPREETQYF. DNA of the CDR3: TGTGCCAGCTCACCACGAGAGGAGACCCAGTACTTC.

J is TRBJ2-2 and V is TRBV7-2; D is ambiguous. This CDR3 region has 13 residues. Per germline, CDR1 SGHTA and CDR2 FQGNSA. Trimming took 5 bases from V and 6 from J, leaving 10 bases between them. The CDR3 coding sequence is TGTGCCAGCAGCCCCCGGAGTCCCGGGGAGCTGTTTTTT. Its translation: CASSPRSPGELFF.

The sample holds a few counts of this clone. This chain joins TRBV23-1 and TRBJ2-7; D remains unclear. TRBV23-1 is recorded as an ORF, its role being uncertain. This CDR3 is built from 14 residues. Trimming cost V 5 bases and J 2 bases, with 13 bases left between them. CDR3 DNA: TGCGCCAGCAGTTTTGGAACTGCCCCCTACGAGCAGTACTTC. It is translated as CASSFGTAPYEQYF.

The chain couples TRBV10-3 to TRBJ2-1; 9 nucleotides match TRBD1. Trimming at V came to 6 bases and at J to 3 bases, leaving 3 bases not matched to a gene. Germline CDR1 is ENHRY and CDR2 is SYGVKD. This CDR3 contains 14 residues. The CDR3 region has the DNA TGTGCCATCAGCAGACAGGGGGTCTACAATGAGCAGTTCTTC. It yields the protein CAISRQGVYNEQFF.

J is TRBJ2-1 and V is TRBV5-1; 10 positions match TRBD2. The length of the CDR3 is 13 residues. The ends lost 5 bases at V and 8 bases at J; junction bases unmatched: 4. Germline CDR1 reads SGHRS; CDR2 reads YFSETQ. The CDR3 region has the DNA TGCGCCAGCAGGCTAGCGGGAGTCTATGAGCAGTTCTTC. This translates into CASRLAGVYEQFF.

The chain carries TRBV28 and TRBJ1-2; TRBD1 matches 7 bases. With 4 bases clipped from V and 8 bases from J, the junction kept 7 bases outside the gene matches. CDR3 length: 13 residues. Per germline, CDR1 MDHEN and CDR2 SYDVKM. CDR3 bases: TGTGCCAGCAGTTCCCAGGGGGTGGTGGGCTACACCTTC. Translating it yields CASSSQGVVGYTF.

This clone appeared a few times. The chain joins TRBV29-1 to TRBJ2-1; the D gene is possibly TRBD2 (7 bases). The V end lost 6 bases, the J end lost 6 bases, and 18 bases lay between the germline ends. CDR3 length: 14 amino acids. The germline V gene encodes CDR1 SQVTM and CDR2 ANQGSEA. The CDR3 DNA is TGCAGCGTCCTGCGGGAGTTGGGGGCCAATGAGCAGTTCTTC. It specifies CSVLRELGANEQFF.

Regarding this clone: The same CDR3 also results from other DNA sequences found in this sample. The J gene is TRBJ2-5, the V gene TRBV5-1; D is unclear. The CDR3 covers 11 residues. CDR1 and CDR2 from the germline V gene are SGHRS and YFSETQ. The V end lost 4 bases, the J end lost 1 base, and 2 bases lay between the germline ends. CDR3 in DNA: TGCGCCAGCAGCCTCCAAGAGACCCAGTACTTC. Translation gives CASSLQETQYF.

V and J are TRBV5-6 and TRBJ1-1; D might be TRBD1 (5 bases). Germline assignment: CDR1 SGHDT and CDR2 YYEEEE. This CDR3 is 13 amino acids long. Trimming cost V 0 bases and J 7 bases, with 10 bases left between them. CDR3: CASSLGGHNEAFF. CDR3 DNA sequence: TGTGCCAGCAGCTTGGGAGGACACAATGAAGCTTTCTTT.

The chain carries TRBV5-4 and TRBJ2-5, with 9 bases that match TRBD1. Germline CDR1 SGHNT, CDR2 YYREEE (reference sequence). The length of the CDR3 is 14 residues. V lost 4 bases to trimming and J lost 5 bases; unmatched junction nucleotides: 6. CDR3 residues: CASSRATGGETQYF. The CDR3 coding sequence is TGTGCCAGCAGCCGGGCGACAGGGGGGGAGACCCAGTACTTC.

V and J are TRBV2 and TRBJ2-5; TRBD1 is a possible D gene (5 bases). Trimming pared 4 bases from V and 4 bases from J, leaving 13 bases between. Germline V gene sequence: CDR1 SNHLY, CDR2 FYNNEI. This CDR3 is built from 14 residues. Here the CDR3 DNA reads TGTGCCAGCAGTGCTGTCAGGGTGGGAGAGACCCAGTACTTC. Protein: CASSAVRVGETQYF.

This sequence joins TRBV7-8 and TRBJ2-3; 7 bases are shared with TRBD1. CDR1 SGHVS and CDR2 FQNEAQ come from the germline V gene. The trim removed 5 bases at V and 0 bases at J, leaving 17 bases unmatched. The CDR3 totals 19 residues. Written as DNA, the CDR3 is TGTGCCAGCAGCCCGGACCCGAGGGGGCGGTCCACTAGCACAGATACGCAGTATTTT. Translating it yields CASSPDPRGRSTSTDTQYF.